This T cell receptor beta chain emerged from a study of response to subunit inactivated influenza vaccine. From the RT-PCR reads, TCRdb called clonotypes with MiXCR, one entry per CDR3 protein. The sample carries roughly 500,000 distinct CDR3 sequences, approximately 22% recorded once. The CDR3 is 15 residues long. Germline V gene sequence: CDR1 SGHTA, CDR2 FQGNSA. The trim removed 1 base at V and 4 bases at J, leaving 4 bases unmatched. The sample also formed part of further work on T cells expressing NK-cell markers. From that study: 5'RACE template switching built TCR beta cDNA with unique molecular identifiers. The study drew TCR beta repertoires from sorted CD3+CD56+NKG2C+, CD3+CD56+NKG2C- and CD3+CD56-NKG2C+ T cells. Eight donors were sequenced, of whom seven were HCMV-seropositive, while the remaining one was HCMV-seronegative. These clonotypes, the leaders elsewhere, also led the CD3+CD56-NKG2C+ fraction in four donors. Clarity on HCMV specificity was lacking for the expanded NKG2C+ T cell clones.

The chain recombines TRBV7-2 with TRBJ1-5; 7 nucleotides line up with TRBD1. This sequence was found in a man aged 45-65 years who received an inactivated influenza vaccine. Sequencing used CD4+ T cells sorted from PBMCs, obtained 11 to 12 days after vaccination. In nucleotides, the CDR3 is TGTGCCAGCAGCTTAGAACAGGGGCAAAATCAGCCCCAGCATTTT. The encoded protein is CASSLEQGQNQPQHF. Combining the CDR3 with reference TRBV7-2 and TRBJ1-5 gives the whole variable domain GAGVSQSPSNKVTEKGKDVELRCDPISGHTALYWYRQSLGQGLEFLIYFQGNSAPDKSGLPSDRFSAERTGGSVSTLTIQRTQQEDSAVYLCASSLEQGQNQPQHFGDGTRLSIL.